This T cell receptor beta chain was observed in a study of shared clonotypes between healthy human individuals. As for the study in general: Donors, aged 18 to 49, were a couple of women and three men. There were three CD4 naive, three CD4 memory, two CD8 naive and one CD8 memory plates per donor.

Clones were sequenced by immunoSEQ multiplex PCR, and TCRdb holds only the in-frame ones, with some missing. Counted here are hundreds of thousands of clones, roughly 96% occurring once; the ten biggest clones make up about 0.12%. CD8 cells classed as naive were CD45RO-negative and positively selected for CCR7, excluding terminally differentiated effector memory CD45RA+ cells. Sequencing was carried out using naive CD8+ T cells sorted from blood. This sequence was found in a woman younger than 45 in good health.

CDR3 protein: CASSFLAGGSYEQYF. As DNA, the CDR3 is TGTGCCAGCAGTTTCCTAGCGGGAGGGTCCTACGAGCAGTACTTC. The V and J genes are TRBV28 and TRBJ2-5, with 12 bases lining up with TRBD2. The J call is in doubt because the DNA end fits TRBJ2-7 better. Germline CDR1 and CDR2: MDHEN and SYDVKM. The CDR3 is made up of 15 amino acids.